This TCR beta chain emerged from a study of T cell repertoires in ileal Crohn's disease (dated by TCRdb to about 2019). For the wider study: At the time of surgery, around 38% of patients were active smokers, and the median duration of disease was approximately eight years. All patients had surgery for a complication: stricturing disease in about 60% and penetrating disease in approximately 39%. About half of the patients received postoperative therapy: 11 received thiopurines and roughly 19 received anti-TNF agents. M0 samples consisted of biopsies taken from the inflamed part of the ileum in the surgical resection specimen. Around 0.45 micrograms of biopsy DNA per sample were submitted for commercial TCRB immunosequencing. The TCR repertoire was analysed in approximately 61 patients with Crohn's disease drawn from a prospective multicentre cohort. The study ran alongside a multicentre cohort designed to identify predictors of early endoscopic recurrence after ileocolonic resection. Endoscopic postoperative recurrence was defined as a Rutgeerts score above i0. A total of some 150 mucosal samples from about 57 patients were sequenced, collected from several sites on the surgical specimen and at postoperative endoscopy. Paper-wide results and their limitations: Endoscopic recurrence was found to be associated with higher high-frequency clone percentages at surgery, and recurrence was observed in all patients with clonality above 26.8% (18/57). Mucosal CD4 and CD8 T cells were sorted and sequenced only in a subgroup of patients, the size of which was not stated. Sorted CD8 T cells carried more high-frequency clones than CD4 T cells, suggesting mucosal expansions were mainly CD8. Patients who were active smokers at surgery had a significantly higher proportion of clonal expansions than non-smokers (around 25% vs 18%, p=0.02).

Receptor amplification or capture employed the immunoSEQ multiplex PCR assay. Adaptive Biotechnology amplified CDR3 regions from genomic DNA with a two-step multiplex PCR that controlled for amplification bias. In the first PCR, primers covered every V and J gene segment, and in the second PCR, barcodes and Illumina adapters were added. CDR3 libraries were sequenced using an Illumina instrument. In the paper's pipeline: The analysis drew on both the pipelines supplied by the vendor and custom analysis of the raw data in R/Bioconductor running R version 3.3.0. Clonality, which ranges from 0 to 1, was calculated as the inverse of the normalised Shannon entropy across all productive clones. High-frequency clones were defined as the share of the repertoire occupied by the top 100 clones, with only clones passing a 95% confidence test being retained. Overlap between samples was measured with the Morisita-Horn index, while repertoire diversity was measured with the Simpson index. TCRdb stores this immuneACCESS table with in-frame sequences only. Part of the clones is absent; in the studies checked, under half of the shortfall reflects unresolved V genes, and no reason is known for the rest. The V and J calls and clone size come from that table; D and trimming were worked out from the DNA. The sample profile shows around 15,000 clones; more than 85% of them were found once. The ten largest clones take up approximately 7.1% of the sample.

The sample's time point label is to be understood as: inflamed ileum from the surgical specimen. Eligible patients were adults with ileal or ileocolonic Crohn's disease who had an indication for ileocolonic resection. Whole ileal mucosal biopsies were kept frozen at -80 degrees C prior to DNA extraction. A TRizol-based method was used to extract genomic DNA from the frozen whole biopsies, and the DNA was quantified with a NanoDrop 2000 spectrophotometer. As to this clone: Its antigen is not yet known. No base-level quality is on record; no much larger clone is a single base apart.

V was cut back by 4 bases and J by 5 bases, leaving a gap of 12 bases between them. The CDR3 runs 13 residues from the cysteine to the phenylalanine. The kept DNA is CDR3 alone, 39 bases in frame from the first base. The germline V gene sets CDR1 to SGHRS and CDR2 to YFSETQ. This TCR was sampled from an adult with Crohn's disease. This receptor chain uses TRBV5-1 and TRBJ1-2; the D gene cannot be resolved reliably. Sequences were obtained from ileal tissue. The DNA sequence is given as TGCGCCAGCAGCCCGGGCGGAGAGTATGGCTACACCTTC. It is translated as CASSPGGEYGYTF.